Below, 21 T cell receptor beta chains from the same sample are listed, as sequenced in a study of blood T cell repertoires in COVID-19. Data came from immunoSEQ multiplex PCR; TCRdb stores just in-frame clones and leaves some out. Of approximately 190,000 clones in the sample, 90% were seen once. Sequencing was done on a sample of peripheral blood. These receptors were collected from a man aged 45 to 65 with acute or convalescent COVID-19.

The V and J genes are TRBV7-9 and TRBJ2-3; no clear D gene. Germline V gene data show CDR1 as SEHNR and CDR2 as FQNEAQ (reference sequence). The CDR3 covers 17 residues. V shed 4 bases and J shed 0 bases, with 17 bases lying between them. CDR3 nucleotide sequence: TGTGCCAGCAGCTCTCGCGTAGACATGCGTAGCACAGATACGCAGTATTTT. The encoded protein is CASSSRVDMRSTDTQYF.

V and J are TRBV5-6 and TRBJ2-5; tentatively, D is TRBD1 (6 bases). The length of the CDR3 is 14 residues. V was trimmed by 0 bases and J by 2 bases, leaving 8 bases between them. Germline V lookup: CDR1 SGHDT, CDR2 YYEEEE. This chain's CDR3 is CASSLVGQQETQYF. CDR3 coding DNA: TGTGCCAGCAGCTTGGTAGGACAGCAAGAGACCCAGTACTTC.

The chain carries TRBV3-1 (or the pseudogene TRBV3-2) and TRBJ2-1; 12 positions match TRBD2. Germline V gene sequence: CDR1 LGHDT, CDR2 YNNKEL (reference sequence). The V gene end was trimmed by 1 base and the J gene end by 7 bases; junction bases not matched to a gene: 5. This CDR3 has 16 residues. In nucleotides, the CDR3 is TGTGCCAGCAGCCAAGTCGGGCTAGCGGGAGGGAATGAGCAGTTCTTC. Protein sequence: CASSQVGLAGGNEQFF.

In DNA, the CDR3 is TGTGCCAGAGACACGGCTCTCTACGAGCAGTACTTC. It encodes CARDTALYEQYF. The chain uses TRBV27 and TRBJ2-7; D is unclear. Germline CDR1 and CDR2: MNHEY and SMNVEV (reference sequence). V lost 9 bases to trimming and J lost 3 bases, with 12 bases between them. The CDR3 sequence is 12 residues long.

The chain is built from TRBV27 and TRBJ2-1, with TRBD2 matching over 7 bases. Germline CDR1 reads MNHEY; CDR2 reads SMNVEV (reference sequence). The trim removed 2 bases at V and 7 bases at J, leaving 8 bases unmatched. The CDR3 has 15 residues. CDR3 sequence (DNA): TGTGCCAGCAGTTTAACTAGCGTTCCAATAAATGAGCAGTTCTTC. Its translation is CASSLTSVPINEQFF.

This clone was counted between two and nine times. V usage is TRBV9 and J usage is TRBJ1-4; 8 bases are a match to TRBD1. CDR1 and CDR2 from the germline V gene are SGDLS and YYNGEE. The V and J ends lost 0 bases and 6 bases, in that order; junction bases with no gene match: 4. CDR3 length: 15 amino acids. In nucleotides, the CDR3 is TGTGCCAGCAGCGTAGCGGCAGGGGGCTATGAAAAACTGTTTTTT. The encoded protein is CASSVAAGGYEKLFF.

This chain uses TRBV29-1 with TRBJ2-1, with a tentative D call TRBD1 (7 bases). The V gene's germline CDR1 is SQVTM and CDR2 ANQGSEA. The CDR3 consists of 16 residues. The V and J ends lost 6 bases and 8 bases respectively, with 26 bases between them. CDR3 sequence reads: CSVSGAGGSRDHEQFF. As DNA, the CDR3 is TGCAGCGTCTCCGGGGCAGGGGGGAGTCGTGACCATGAGCAGTTCTTC.

V gene TRBV9 combines with J gene TRBJ1-4; D unresolved. Germline loops: CDR1 SGDLS, CDR2 YYNGEE. This CDR3 comprises 16 residues. The V end lost 0 bases, the J end lost 3 bases, and 12 bases lay between the germline ends. The chain's CDR3 is CASSVGQAYPNEKLFF. CDR3 coding DNA: TGTGCCAGCAGCGTAGGTCAGGCCTATCCTAATGAAAAACTGTTTTTT.

This clone was counted a single time. The chain employs TRBV24-1 and TRBJ2-2, with D perhaps matching TRBD2 (5 bases). The germline CDR1 and CDR2 sequences are KGHDR and SFDVKD. The CDR3 spans 13 residues. The ends were cut back, 8 bases at V and 7 bases at J, with 13 bases in the middle. The CDR3 spells CATNPGNGGELFF. The CDR3 region has the DNA TGTGCCACCAACCCGGGGAATGGCGGGGAGCTGTTTTTT.

This chain links TRBV18 with TRBJ1-2, with 7 bases fitting TRBD1. V was pared by 2 bases and J by 3 bases, with 15 bases of the junction left unmatched. Germline V gives CDR1 KGHSH, CDR2 LQKENI. The CDR3 loop spans 18 amino acids. The CDR3 bases are TGTGCCAGCTCACCAATCACAGGGGTGGGCTTACCGGACTATGGCTACACCTTC. Its protein is CASSPITGVGLPDYGYTF.

The J gene is TRBJ2-1, the V gene TRBV27; 11 bases line up with TRBD2. Germline V CDR1 and CDR2: MNHEY, SMNVEV (reference sequence). CDR3 length: 17 amino acids. V was pared by 7 bases and J by 4 bases, with 12 bases of the junction left unmatched. This chain's CDR3 is CASNNLAGGPYYNEQFF. In nucleotides, the CDR3 is TGTGCCAGCAATAACCTAGCGGGAGGACCATATTACAATGAGCAGTTCTTC.

The rearrangement uses TRBV19 and TRBJ1-3; no clear D gene. Trimming removed 1 base from V and 4 bases from J, with 11 bases in between. The CDR3 is 15 amino acids. CDR1 and CDR2 (germline): LNHDA, SQIVND (reference sequence). CDR3 in amino acids: CASSIGGYAGNTIYF. CDR3 bases: TGTGCCAGTAGTATAGGCGGATACGCGGGAAACACCATATATTTT.

The chain links TRBV5-1 to TRBJ1-3; 8 nucleotides line up with TRBD1. With V trimmed by 4 bases and J by 0 bases, 3 bases remained unmatched. CDR1 SGHRS and CDR2 YFSETQ come from the germline V gene. The CDR3 is made up of 15 amino acids. The CDR3 sequence: CASSRGTGSGNTIYF. The CDR3 coding sequence is TGCGCCAGCAGCCGAGGGACAGGCTCTGGAAACACCATATATTTT.

In regard to this clone: Other DNA variants within this sample encode the same CDR3. The chain recombines TRBV6-5 with TRBJ2-1; D not resolved. Trimming pared 6 bases from V and 6 bases from J, leaving 6 bases between. CDR1 and CDR2 from the germline V gene are MNHEY and SVGAGI. This CDR3 contains 11 residues. The CDR3 loop reads CASSLANEQFF. CDR3 in DNA: TGTGCCAGCAGCCTGGCCAATGAGCAGTTCTTC.

This rearrangement joins TRBV19 to TRBJ2-1; D is ambiguous. The ends were cut back, 0 bases at V and 0 bases at J, with 6 bases in the middle. This CDR3 has 15 amino acids. From germline, CDR1 is LNHDA and CDR2 SQIVND (reference sequence). This CDR3 reads CASSIDLSSYNEQFF. DNA of the CDR3: TGTGCCAGTAGTATAGACCTGAGCTCCTACAATGAGCAGTTCTTC.

A remark on this clone: This CDR3 is also generated by other DNA sequences in the sample. V is TRBV19 and J is TRBJ1-1, with 10 bases identical to TRBD1. Germline values: CDR1 LNHDA, CDR2 SQIVND (reference sequence). The ends lost 5 bases at V and 4 bases at J; junction bases unmatched: 7. The CDR3 is made up of 15 amino acids. The CDR3 sequence: CASSLRQGASTEAFF. CDR3 nucleotide sequence: TGTGCCAGTAGTCTACGACAGGGGGCAAGCACTGAAGCTTTCTTT.

The gene calls are TRBV10-3 and TRBJ2-7; possibly TRBD1 for D (5 bases). The CDR3 is 14 residues long. The V and J ends lost 4 bases and 3 bases respectively, with 13 bases between them. From germline, CDR1 is ENHRY and CDR2 SYGVKD. CDR3 in DNA: TGTGCCATCAGTGGCGGACAAGGAAACTACGAGCAGTACTTC. Its translation is CAISGGQGNYEQYF.

This clone was recorded only once. The chain links TRBV18 to TRBJ1-5, with 7 positions matching TRBD1. V gave up 8 bases and J gave up 7 bases; unmatched junction bases: 8. The CDR3 has 13 amino acids. Germline V lookup: CDR1 KGHSH, CDR2 LQKENI. The CDR3 coding sequence is TGTGCCAGCGCCGCCAGGGGGGACCAGCCCCAGCATTTT. Encoded protein: CASAARGDQPQHF.

This clone was recorded once. The genes are TRBV19 and TRBJ1-5; maybe TRBD1 (5 bases). The V end was cut by 7 bases, the J end by 5 bases, with 21 bases between. The CDR3 loop spans 16 amino acids. The germline gives CDR1 LNHDA, CDR2 SQIVND (reference sequence). In DNA form, the CDR3 reads TGTGCCAGTAACCCCCACGGTAGGGGCGTCGATCAGCCCCAGCATTTT. Amino acid sequence: CASNPHGRGVDQPQHF.

The chain is built from TRBV18 and TRBJ1-2; possibly TRBD1 for D (5 bases). Trimming took 1 base from V and 1 from J, leaving 13 bases between them. The CDR3 totals 16 residues. Germline CDR1 KGHSH, CDR2 LQKENI. Written as DNA, the CDR3 is TGTGCCAGCTCACCACGGCAGGGAGGTAGTAACTATGGCTACACCTTC. Translated: CASSPRQGGSNYGYTF.

This clone was found once. V gene TRBV7-2 combines with J gene TRBJ2-5, with D possibly TRBD1 on 6 matching bases. The V and J ends lost 4 bases and 4 bases respectively, with 13 bases between them. CDR3 length: 14 residues. Germline CDR1 SGHTA, CDR2 FQGNSA. CDR3 sequence: CASSSQGWGETQYF. Here the CDR3 DNA reads TGTGCCAGCAGCTCCCAGGGGTGGGGAGAGACCCAGTACTTC.